This entry lists 31 T cell receptor beta chains sequenced from one sample in a study of beta chain features in type 1 diabetes. Every isolated RNA sample was fully reverse transcribed, so sequencing captured expressed TCRB transcripts. The repertoire was sequenced with immunoSEQ multiplex PCR; TCRdb's copy has only in-frame clones and lacks some. The repertoire holds roughly 310,000 clones, with 8% to 13% as singletons. Sequenced: naive CD4+ T cells from blood. The source is a woman aged 25 to 39 in good health.

This clone was observed a few times. The sample contains more than one DNA sequence encoding this CDR3. The V and J genes are TRBV7-2 and TRBJ2-5; D is perhaps TRBD2 (5 bases). The germline CDR1 and CDR2 sequences are SGHTA and FQGNSA. The CDR3 covers 15 residues. V lost 1 base to trimming and J lost 1 base, with 10 bases between them. The CDR3: CASSLVGGGQETQYF. The CDR3 DNA is TGTGCCAGCAGCTTAGTCGGAGGAGGCCAAGAGACCCAGTACTTC.

The chain links TRBV30 to TRBJ1-1, with D tentatively TRBD1 (6 bases). Germline V gene sequence: CDR1 GTSNPN, CDR2 SVGIG (reference sequence). Trimming stripped 2 bases from V and 4 bases from J, with 11 bases between. The CDR3 sequence is 13 residues long. The CDR3 sequence is CAWSLTGSTEAFF. The CDR3 DNA sequence: TGTGCCTGGAGTCTCACAGGGTCCACTGAAGCTTTCTTT. Together with reference TRBV30 and TRBJ1-1, the CDR3 gives the full variable domain: SQTIHQWPATLVQPVGSPLSLECTVEGTSNPNLYWYRQAAGRGLQLLFYSVGIGQISSEVPQNLSASRPQDRQFILSSKKLLLSDSGFYLCAWSLTGSTEAFFGQGTRLTVV.

This clone was counted a few times. V usage is TRBV7-2 and J usage is TRBJ1-2, with 8 nucleotides matching TRBD1. Per the germline V gene, CDR1 is SGHTA and CDR2 is FQGNSA. This CDR3 region has 14 residues. Trimming removed 7 bases from V and 1 base from J; junction bases left unmatched: 5. CDR3 sequence reads: CASTRQGSNYGYTF. CDR3 nucleotide sequence: TGTGCCAGCACAAGACAGGGGAGTAACTATGGCTACACCTTC.

The chain combines TRBV2 with TRBJ1-5; D unresolved. Germline-derived CDR1 and CDR2 are SNHLY and FYNNEI. The CDR3 contains 14 residues. Trimming removed 6 bases from V and 0 bases from J, with 9 bases in between. As DNA, the CDR3 is TGTGCCAGCAGCCGGGGATTTAGCAATCAGCCCCAGCATTTT. This sequence encodes CASSRGFSNQPQHF.

The gene calls are TRBV5-1 and TRBJ2-1; 12 bases fit TRBD2. CDR3 length: 17 amino acids. CDR1 SGHRS and CDR2 YFSETQ come from the germline V gene. J gave up 6 bases and V 2 bases, and 9 bases lay outside the gene matches. The CDR3 loop reads CASSLAPSGRASNEQFF. The DNA of the CDR3 is TGCGCCAGCAGCTTAGCTCCTAGCGGGAGGGCCAGCAATGAGCAGTTCTTC. Combining the CDR3 with reference TRBV5-1 and TRBJ2-1 gives the whole variable domain KAGVTQTPRYLIKTRGQQVTLSCSPISGHRSVSWYQQTPGQGLQFLFEYFSETQRNKGNFPGRFSGRQFSNSRSEMNVSTLELGDSALYLCASSLAPSGRASNEQFFGPGTRLTVL.

Only a few counts were recorded for this clone. The V and J genes are TRBV19 and TRBJ2-1; D may be TRBD2 (6 bases). The CDR3 is 17 residues long. In germline, CDR1 is LNHDA, CDR2 SQIVND (reference sequence). With 4 bases removed from V and 5 bases from J, the gap between germline ends came to 21 bases. This CDR3 reads CASSSPSRAWGDNEQFF. CDR3 bases: TGTGCCAGTAGTAGCCCGAGTAGGGCGTGGGGGGACAATGAGCAGTTCTTC.

V usage is TRBV27 and J usage is TRBJ2-5; TRBD2 matches 7 bases. V gave up 3 bases and J gave up 7 bases; unmatched junction bases: 14. The CDR3 sequence is 16 residues long. Germline V gives CDR1 MNHEY, CDR2 SMNVEV (reference sequence). This CDR3 reads CASSFSPSGVKGTQYF. The CDR3 DNA is TGTGCCAGCAGTTTTTCCCCAAGCGGGGTGAAGGGGACCCAGTACTTC.

The chain combines TRBV5-1 with TRBJ2-7; weak D call: TRBD2 (5 bases). The V gene lost 2 bases and the J gene lost 2 bases, with 8 bases spanning the gap. This CDR3 spans 13 amino acids. Germline V gene lookup returns CDR1 SGHRS and CDR2 YFSETQ. The CDR3 DNA sequence: TGCGCCAGCAGCTTTGGAGGACCCTACGAGCAGTACTTC. This encodes CASSFGGPYEQYF.

The V gene is TRBV9, the J gene TRBJ2-3; tentative D call: TRBD2 (6 bases). The CDR3 covers 14 residues. Germline loops: CDR1 SGDLS, CDR2 YYNGEE. Trimming left V 0 bases short and J 3 bases short, with 8 bases between. The CDR3, as DNA: TGTGCCAGCAGCGTAGAACTAGCTACAGATACGCAGTATTTT. This codes for CASSVELATDTQYF.

V is TRBV15 and J is TRBJ2-4; 8 positions agree with TRBD2. Per germline, CDR1 LNHNV and CDR2 YYDKDF (reference sequence). The CDR3 length is 18 residues. V shed 3 bases, J shed 4 bases, and the junction held 14 bases outside the gene matches. The CDR3 sequence: CATSRTYTSGGVKNIQYF. In DNA form, the CDR3 reads TGTGCCACCAGCAGGACGTATACTAGCGGAGGAGTAAAAAACATTCAGTACTTC. The variable domain in full, with the rest retrieved from reference TRBV15 and TRBJ2-4, is DAMVIQNPRYQVTQFGKPVTLSCSQTLNHNVMYWYQQKSSQAPKLLFHYYDKDFNNEADTPDNFQSRRPNTSFCFLDIRSPGLGDTAMYLCATSRTYTSGGVKNIQYFGAGTRLSVL.

This clone was counted between two and nine times. The chain is built from TRBV5-1 and TRBJ2-1; the match to TRBD2 covers 14 bases. The germline V gene encodes CDR1 SGHRS and CDR2 YFSETQ. CDR3 length: 13 residues. Germline trimming cut 4 bases from V and 13 bases from J; bases unmatched to any gene: 4. CDR3 DNA: TGCGCCAGCAGCCCGACTAGCGGGAGGGGACAGTTCTTC. Translating gives CASSPTSGRGQFF.

This clone was counted between two and nine times. The chain couples TRBV28 to TRBJ2-7; D possibly corresponds to TRBD2 (7 bases). The germline CDR1 and CDR2 sequences are MDHEN and SYDVKM. The ends were cut back, 7 bases at V and 3 bases at J, with 16 bases in the middle. There are 14 residues in the CDR3. The CDR3 DNA reads TGTGCCAGCACTCTAGGGGGGAGGGGCTACGAGCAGTACTTC. Protein: CASTLGGRGYEQYF.

This clone was seen a few times. Distinct nucleotide sequences in the sample also encode this CDR3. The rearrangement joins TRBV9 to TRBJ2-1, with 8 bases that match TRBD2. Germline V gene sequence: CDR1 SGDLS, CDR2 YYNGEE. V was clipped by 3 bases and J by 4 bases; unmatched bases: 6. The CDR3 has 15 residues. The CDR3 here is CASSAPGTSYNEQFF. CDR3 coding DNA: TGTGCCAGCAGCGCGCCTGGGACTAGTTACAATGAGCAGTTCTTC.

The chain combines TRBV7-8 with TRBJ1-1; D not resolved. This CDR3 is built from 13 residues. The V gene lost 5 bases and the J gene lost 4 bases, with 11 bases spanning the gap. Germline V gene sequence: CDR1 SGHVS, CDR2 FQNEAQ. CDR3 sequence reads: CASSPLAVTEAFF. The CDR3 bases are TGTGCCAGCAGCCCCCTTGCGGTCACTGAAGCTTTCTTT.

This rearrangement joins TRBV5-1 to TRBJ2-5; TRBD2 matches 8 bases. The CDR3 loop spans 14 amino acids. Germline loops: CDR1 SGHRS, CDR2 YFSETQ. V was clipped by 4 bases and J by 4 bases; unmatched bases: 6. The CDR3 here is CASSQAGGGETQYF. The DNA of the CDR3 is TGCGCCAGCAGCCAGGCGGGAGGTGGAGAGACCCAGTACTTC. The full variable domain, with the rest looked up from reference TRBV5-1 and TRBJ2-5, is KAGVTQTPRYLIKTRGQQVTLSCSPISGHRSVSWYQQTPGQGLQFLFEYFSETQRNKGNFPGRFSGRQFSNSRSEMNVSTLELGDSALYLCASSQAGGGETQYFGPGTRLLVL.

The chain combines TRBV7-9 with TRBJ2-7; 10 nucleotides line up with TRBD2. The CDR3 has 15 amino acids. The J segment lost 3 bases and the V segment lost 1 base, leaving 3 bases of the junction unmatched. In germline, CDR1 is SEHNR, CDR2 FQNEAQ (reference sequence). The CDR3 region has the DNA TGTGCCAGCAGCTTAGTGATAGCGGGAGGCTACGAGCAGTACTTC. Translated: CASSLVIAGGYEQYF.

This clone showed up just a few times. The chain is built from TRBV18 and TRBJ1-1; D unclear. Trimming removed 1 base at V and 0 bases at J, with 12 bases between. This CDR3 contains 16 residues. Germline V gene sequence: CDR1 KGHSH, CDR2 LQKENI. CDR3 amino acids: CASSPRRTDMNTEAFF. CDR3 bases: TGTGCCAGCTCACCACGTCGAACAGACATGAACACTGAAGCTTTCTTT.

The rearrangement uses TRBV7-3 and TRBJ2-2, with a possible D match to TRBD2 (6 bases). Trimming shortened V by 1 base and J by 3 bases, and 15 bases separated the two germline ends. Germline values: CDR1 SGHTA, CDR2 FQGTGA. The CDR3 runs to 17 residues. The CDR3 spells CASSLIRLGGDTGELFF. The CDR3 DNA reads as TGTGCCAGCAGCTTAATCCGACTAGGCGGGGACACCGGGGAGCTGTTTTTT.

Regarding this clone: Other DNA sequences in the sample encode the same CDR3. The chain recombines TRBV7-2 with TRBJ2-7, with 9 bases aligning to TRBD1. Germline CDR1 reads SGHTA; CDR2 reads FQGNSA. The trim removed 3 bases at V and 3 bases at J, leaving 0 bases unmatched. CDR3 length: 13 amino acids. In DNA form, the CDR3 reads TGTGCCAGCAGCTTGGACAGGGGCTACGAGCAGTACTTC. Translated, it gives CASSLDRGYEQYF.

V gene TRBV2 combines with J gene TRBJ1-2, with unresolved D. Germline CDR1 and CDR2: SNHLY and FYNNEI. The CDR3 totals 12 residues. Trimming pared 6 bases from V and 5 bases from J, leaving 10 bases between. The CDR3 nucleotides are TGTGCCAGCAGCGAACAGACATATGGCTACACCTTC. It is translated as CASSEQTYGYTF.

The V and J genes are TRBV7-2 and TRBJ2-7; TRBD2 aligns across 9 bases. CDR1 SGHTA and CDR2 FQGNSA come from the germline V gene. After removal of 1 base from V and 2 bases from J, the junction contained 6 bases not matched to a gene. The CDR3 runs 16 residues. Here the CDR3 reads CASSLEATSGAYEQYF. The CDR3 DNA reads as TGTGCCAGCAGCTTAGAGGCGACTAGCGGAGCCTACGAGCAGTACTTC.

Only a few counts were recorded for this clone. The gene calls are TRBV9 and TRBJ1-1; D gene unclear. The CDR3 runs to 14 residues. CDR1 SGDLS and CDR2 YYNGEE come from the germline V gene. Trimming cost V 1 base and J 0 bases, with 7 bases left between them. DNA for the CDR3: TGTGCCAGCAGCGTAACGGTCGTGAACACTGAAGCTTTCTTT. This gives the protein CASSVTVVNTEAFF.

This clone was counted only a few times. The rearrangement links TRBV6-5 to TRBJ1-1; D not resolved. The CDR3 has 15 amino acids. With 2 bases removed from V and 6 bases from J, the gap between germline ends came to 16 bases. The V gene's germline CDR1 is MNHEY and CDR2 SVGAGI. As DNA, the CDR3 is TGTGCCAGCAGTTACGGCGGAAACTTCTGGGCTGAAGCTTTCTTT. It translates to CASSYGGNFWAEAFF.

The chain combines TRBV5-4 with TRBJ2-7; perhaps TRBD1 as D (6 bases). The V end was cut by 4 bases, the J end by 3 bases, with 11 bases between. CDR1 and CDR2 (germline): SGHNT, YYREEE (reference sequence). This CDR3 is 13 amino acids long. The CDR3 sequence is CASSHRQDYEQYF. For the CDR3, the DNA is TGTGCCAGCAGCCATCGACAGGACTACGAGCAGTACTTC. Full variable domain (outside the CDR3, taken from reference TRBV5-4 and TRBJ2-7): ETGVTQSPTHLIKTRGQQVTLRCSSQSGHNTVSWYQQALGQGPQFIFQYYREEENGRGNFPPRFSGLQFPNYSSELNVNALELDDSALYLCASSHRQDYEQYFGPGTRLTVT.

The V gene is TRBV5-1, the J gene TRBJ2-7; 11 nucleotides line up with TRBD1. CDR3 size: 15 residues. V was pared by 0 bases and J by 3 bases, with 2 bases of the junction left unmatched. Germline assignment: CDR1 SGHRS and CDR2 YFSETQ. In nucleotides, the CDR3 is TGCGCCAGCAGCTTGGCCGGGACAGGGGGCTACGAGCAGTACTTC. Translated: CASSLAGTGGYEQYF.

This clone showed up just a few times. V usage is TRBV5-6 and J usage is TRBJ2-1; 8 bases match TRBD1. With 1 base clipped from V and 6 bases from J, the junction kept 3 bases outside the gene matches. The length of the CDR3 is 14 residues. The germline V gene encodes CDR1 SGHDT and CDR2 YYEEEE. CDR3 amino acids: CASSLNRGINEQFF. CDR3 in DNA: TGTGCCAGCAGCTTGAACAGGGGGATCAATGAGCAGTTCTTC.

V gene TRBV5-1 combines with J gene TRBJ2-7; 8 positions match TRBD1. This CDR3 has 14 amino acids. With V trimmed by 8 bases and J by 5 bases, 12 bases remained unmatched. The germline V gene encodes CDR1 SGHRS and CDR2 YFSETQ. In DNA, the CDR3 is TGCGCCAGTACCCTAGGACAGGGTGTCCACGAGCAGTACTTC. It specifies CASTLGQGVHEQYF.

In its sample, this clone was seen a few times. The J gene is TRBJ2-3, the V gene TRBV21-1; the D call of TRBD2 is as the table states it, not checked on the DNA. TRBV21-1 is a pseudogene. The CDR3 consists of 15 residues. CDR3 nucleotides: TGTGCCAGCAGCTACCTAGCGGTTCTCACAGATACGCAGTATTTT. As protein: CASSYLAVLTDTQYF.

This clone has a handful of counts. The rearrangement links TRBV30 to TRBJ2-1, with D unclear. V lost 0 bases, J lost 14 bases, and 20 bases lay in between. This CDR3 is built from 14 residues. Germline lookup yields CDR1 GTSNPN and CDR2 SVGIG (reference sequence). The CDR3 is CAWSVPQASPSEFF. The CDR3 DNA is TGTGCCTGGAGTGTCCCGCAGGCCTCTCCCTCCGAGTTCTTC.

This clone was detected a few times. This chain links TRBV28 with TRBJ1-5, with TRBD1 as a possible D gene (5 bases). The CDR3 consists of 15 residues. Trimming took off 5 bases at V and 6 bases at J, with 17 bases between the two ends. Germline CDR1 MDHEN, CDR2 SYDVKM. The CDR3 here is CASSLRQPPSQPQHF. The DNA of the CDR3 is TGTGCCAGCAGTCTGCGACAGCCCCCCAGTCAGCCCCAGCATTTT.

The table lists this clone with a few counts. V and J are TRBV5-1 and TRBJ2-5; D ambiguous. The V gene's germline CDR1 is SGHRS and CDR2 YFSETQ. V lost 0 bases and J lost 2, with 5 bases in between. The CDR3 runs to 13 residues. Here the CDR3 DNA reads TGCGCCAGCAGCTTGGAGAGGCAAGAGACCCAGTACTTC. Its translation is CASSLERQETQYF.